This TCR beta chain was sequenced for a study of T-cell reconstitution after alpha-beta-depleted transplantation in children. A library of TCRbeta sequences, prepared with unique molecular identifiers, was generated. Using its own MiXCR run on the PCR reads, TCRdb lists one record per CDR3 protein. This sample has around 480,000 distinct CDR3 sequences; over 25% occur once, and the top ten carry approximately 2.3%. Here the sequenced sample was PBMCs from the stem cell graft donor, taken from the stem cell graft. This receptor was obtained from a human donor who donated a stem cell graft to a child with aplastic anemia.

CDR3: CSVEASGRNYEQYF. CDR3 coding DNA: TGCAGCGTTGAAGCTAGCGGGAGGAACTACGAGCAGTACTTC. The chain links TRBV29-1 to TRBJ2-7; 11 nucleotides agree with TRBD2. Trimming removed 1 base from V and 3 bases from J; junction bases left unmatched: 2. Germline lookup yields CDR1 SQVTM and CDR2 ANQGSEA. The CDR3 covers 14 residues.